This TCR beta chain was identified in a study of somatic mutations in cytotoxic T cells in rheumatoid arthritis. Findings of the study overall: Antigen specificity of the expanded CD8+ clones was not determined.

Isolating CD4+ and CD8+ cells involved positive magnetic bead selection on an AutoMACS. Their purity was then checked by flow cytometry. Assay: immunoSEQ multiplex PCR; the TCRdb copy retains only in-frame clones and omits some. This sample has some 30,000 clones; about 81% occur once, and the top ten carry about 7.7%. Germline loops: CDR1 SEHNR, CDR2 FQNEAQ (reference sequence). V shed 2 bases and J shed 4 bases, with 8 bases lying between them. This CDR3 is built from 14 residues. About this clone itself: Its antigen is unknown.

The chain employs TRBV7-9 and TRBJ2-2; D is possibly TRBD2 (5 bases). The sample consisted of CD8+ T cells sorted from blood. This receptor was identified in an adult with rheumatoid arthritis. CDR3 DNA sequence: TGTGCCAGCAGCTTAATCAGCGGCACCGGGGAGCTGTTTTTT. It is translated as CASSLISGTGELFF.